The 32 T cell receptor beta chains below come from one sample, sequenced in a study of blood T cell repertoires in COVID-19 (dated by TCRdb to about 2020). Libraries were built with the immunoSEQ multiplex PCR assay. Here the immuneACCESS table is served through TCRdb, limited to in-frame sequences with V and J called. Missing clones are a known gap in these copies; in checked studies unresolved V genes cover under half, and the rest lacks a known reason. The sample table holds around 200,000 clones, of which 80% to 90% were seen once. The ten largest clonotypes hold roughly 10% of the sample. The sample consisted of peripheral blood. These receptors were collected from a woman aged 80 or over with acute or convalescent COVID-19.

The CDR3 here is CASSLHRGGGYTF. The DNA of the CDR3 is TGTGCCAGCAGTTTACACAGGGGTGGTGGCTACACCTTC. The rearrangement uses TRBV28 and TRBJ1-2; 7 positions match TRBD1. The length of the CDR3 is 13 residues. J was trimmed by 7 bases and V by 2 bases; bases with no gene match: 4. Per germline, CDR1 MDHEN and CDR2 SYDVKM.

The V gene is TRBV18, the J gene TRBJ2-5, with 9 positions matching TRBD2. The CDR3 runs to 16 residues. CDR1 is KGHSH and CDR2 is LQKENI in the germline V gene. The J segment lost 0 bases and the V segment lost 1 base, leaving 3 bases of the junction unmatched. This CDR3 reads CASSPRAGGYQETQYF. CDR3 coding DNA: TGTGCCAGCTCACCACGAGCGGGAGGCTACCAAGAGACCCAGTACTTC.

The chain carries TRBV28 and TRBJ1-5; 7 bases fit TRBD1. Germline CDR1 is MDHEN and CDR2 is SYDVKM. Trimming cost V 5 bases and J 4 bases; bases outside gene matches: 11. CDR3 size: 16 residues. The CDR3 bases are TGTGCCAGCAGTCGTGGGACAGCAAGTAGTAATCAGCCCCAGCATTTT. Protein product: CASSRGTASSNQPQHF.

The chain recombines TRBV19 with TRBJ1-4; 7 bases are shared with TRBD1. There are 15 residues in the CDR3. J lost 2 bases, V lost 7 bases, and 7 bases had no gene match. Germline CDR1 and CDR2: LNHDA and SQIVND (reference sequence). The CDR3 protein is CASTARTGTNEKLFF. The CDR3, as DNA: TGTGCCAGTACCGCCCGGACAGGTACTAATGAAAAACTGTTTTTT.

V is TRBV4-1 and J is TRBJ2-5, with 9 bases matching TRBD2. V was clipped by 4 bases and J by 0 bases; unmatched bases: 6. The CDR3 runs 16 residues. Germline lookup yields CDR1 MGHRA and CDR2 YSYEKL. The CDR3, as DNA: TGCGCCAGCAGCCTCCGAGTAGCGGGGGACCAAGAGACCCAGTACTTC. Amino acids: CASSLRVAGDQETQYF.

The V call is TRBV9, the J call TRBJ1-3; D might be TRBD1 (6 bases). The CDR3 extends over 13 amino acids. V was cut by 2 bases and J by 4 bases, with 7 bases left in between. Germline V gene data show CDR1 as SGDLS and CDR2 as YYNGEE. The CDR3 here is CASSVDRGNTIYF. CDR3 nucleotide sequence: TGTGCCAGCAGCGTCGACAGGGGAAACACCATATATTTT.

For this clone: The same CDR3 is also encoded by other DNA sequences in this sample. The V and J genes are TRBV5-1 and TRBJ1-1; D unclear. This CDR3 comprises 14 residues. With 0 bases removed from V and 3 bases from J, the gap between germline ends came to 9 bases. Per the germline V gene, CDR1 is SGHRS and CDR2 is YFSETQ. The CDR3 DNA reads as TGCGCCAGCAGCTTGGCGGGGAGTGACACTGAAGCTTTCTTT. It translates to CASSLAGSDTEAFF.

CDR3 DNA sequence: TGTGCCAGCAGCTTAACAGCCTCAATCTCTGGAAACACCATATATTTT. Translating it yields CASSLTASISGNTIYF. V gene TRBV7-6 combines with J gene TRBJ1-3; D gene ambiguous. The ends were cut back, 2 bases at V and 0 bases at J, with 11 bases in the middle. This CDR3 contains 16 residues. Germline V gives CDR1 SGHVS, CDR2 FNYEAQ. Combining the CDR3 with reference TRBV7-6 and TRBJ1-3 gives the whole variable domain GAGVSQSPRYKVTKRGQDVALRCDPISGHVSLYWYRQALGQGPEFLTYFNYEAQQDKSGLPNDRFSAERPEGSISTLTIQRTEQRDSAMYRCASSLTASISGNTIYFGEGSWLTVV.

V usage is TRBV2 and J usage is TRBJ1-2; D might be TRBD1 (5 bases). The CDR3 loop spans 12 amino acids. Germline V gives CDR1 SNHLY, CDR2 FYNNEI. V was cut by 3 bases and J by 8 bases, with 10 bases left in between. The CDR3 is CASSDWRGGYTF. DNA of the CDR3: TGTGCCAGCAGTGATTGGCGGGGCGGCTACACCTTC.

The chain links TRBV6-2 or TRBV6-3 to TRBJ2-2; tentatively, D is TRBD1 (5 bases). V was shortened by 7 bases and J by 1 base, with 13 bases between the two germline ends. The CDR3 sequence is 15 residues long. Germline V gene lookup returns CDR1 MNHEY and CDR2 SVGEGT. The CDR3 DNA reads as TGTGCCAGCACCCCCTGGACACGGAACACCGGGGAGCTGTTTTTT. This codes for CASTPWTRNTGELFF.

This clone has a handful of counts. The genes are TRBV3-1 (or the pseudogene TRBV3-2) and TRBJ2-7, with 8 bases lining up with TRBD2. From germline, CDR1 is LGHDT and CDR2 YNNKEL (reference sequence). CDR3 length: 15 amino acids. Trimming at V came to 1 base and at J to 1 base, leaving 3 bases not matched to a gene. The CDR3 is CASSQGRGASYEQYF. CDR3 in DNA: TGTGCCAGCAGCCAAGGGCGGGGGGCATCCTACGAGCAGTACTTC.

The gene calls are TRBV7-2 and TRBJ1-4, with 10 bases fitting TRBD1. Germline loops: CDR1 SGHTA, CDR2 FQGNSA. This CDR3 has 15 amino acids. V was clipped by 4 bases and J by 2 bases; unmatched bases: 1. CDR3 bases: TGTGCCAGCAGCTGGACAGGGGGGACTAATGAAAAACTGTTTTTT. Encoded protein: CASSWTGGTNEKLFF.

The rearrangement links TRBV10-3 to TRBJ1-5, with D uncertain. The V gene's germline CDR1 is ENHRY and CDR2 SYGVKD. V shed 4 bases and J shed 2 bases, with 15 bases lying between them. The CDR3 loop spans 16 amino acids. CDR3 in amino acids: CAISGSLAGGNQPQHF. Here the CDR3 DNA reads TGTGCCATCAGTGGTAGTTTAGCGGGCGGCAATCAGCCCCAGCATTTT.

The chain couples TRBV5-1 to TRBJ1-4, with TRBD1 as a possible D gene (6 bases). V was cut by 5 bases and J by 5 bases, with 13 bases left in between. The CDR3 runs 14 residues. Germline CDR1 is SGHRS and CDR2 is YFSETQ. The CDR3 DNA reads TGCGCCAGCAGTTTACAGGGACTAAATGAAAAACTGTTTTTT. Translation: CASSLQGLNEKLFF.

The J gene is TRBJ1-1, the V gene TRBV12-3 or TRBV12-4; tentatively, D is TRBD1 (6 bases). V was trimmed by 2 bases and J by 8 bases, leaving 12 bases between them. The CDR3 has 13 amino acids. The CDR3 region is CASSLSPQGEAFF. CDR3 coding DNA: TGTGCCAGCAGTTTAAGTCCCCAGGGGGAAGCTTTCTTT.

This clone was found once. CDR3 bases: TGTGCCAGCAGCGTAGCTAATAAGGAGGGAGGAGAGGGCAATCAGCCCCAGCATTTT. This gives the protein CASSVANKEGGEGNQPQHF. V and J are TRBV9 and TRBJ1-5; unclear D gene. The V gene's germline CDR1 is SGDLS and CDR2 YYNGEE. Trimming left V 0 bases short and J 2 bases short, with 21 bases between. This CDR3 is 19 amino acids long.

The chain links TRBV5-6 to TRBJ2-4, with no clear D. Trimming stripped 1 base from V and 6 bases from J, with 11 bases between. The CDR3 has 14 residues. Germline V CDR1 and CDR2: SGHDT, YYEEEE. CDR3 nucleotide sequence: TGTGCCAGCAGCTTGTACGAGAGCTTAAACATTCAGTACTTC. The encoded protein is CASSLYESLNIQYF.

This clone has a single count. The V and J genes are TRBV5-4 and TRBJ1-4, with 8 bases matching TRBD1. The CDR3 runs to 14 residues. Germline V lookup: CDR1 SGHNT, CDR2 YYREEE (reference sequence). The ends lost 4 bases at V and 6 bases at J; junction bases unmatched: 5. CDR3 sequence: CASSVDRDHEKLFF. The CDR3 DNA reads TGTGCCAGCAGCGTGGACAGGGATCATGAAAAACTGTTTTTT.

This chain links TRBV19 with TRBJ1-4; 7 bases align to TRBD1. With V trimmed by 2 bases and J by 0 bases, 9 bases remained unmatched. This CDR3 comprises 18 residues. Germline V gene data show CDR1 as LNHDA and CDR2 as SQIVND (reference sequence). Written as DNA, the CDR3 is TGTGCCAGTAGTATAAGGGGGGACAGCTACGCAACTAATGAAAAACTGTTTTTT. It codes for CASSIRGDSYATNEKLFF. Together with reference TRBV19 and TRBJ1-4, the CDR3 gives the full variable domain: DGGITQSPKYLFRKEGQNVTLSCEQNLNHDAMYWYRQDPGQGLRLIYYSQIVNDFQKGDIAEGYSVSREKKESFPLTVTSAQKNPTAFYLCASSIRGDSYATNEKLFFGSGTQLSVL.

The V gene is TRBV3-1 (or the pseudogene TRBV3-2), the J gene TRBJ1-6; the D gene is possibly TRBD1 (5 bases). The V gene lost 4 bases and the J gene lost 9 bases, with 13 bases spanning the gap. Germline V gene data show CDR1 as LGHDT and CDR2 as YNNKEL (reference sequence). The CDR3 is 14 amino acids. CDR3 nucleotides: TGTGCCAGCAGCCTAACGGGGGTTGGTTCACCCCTCCACTTT. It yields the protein CASSLTGVGSPLHF.

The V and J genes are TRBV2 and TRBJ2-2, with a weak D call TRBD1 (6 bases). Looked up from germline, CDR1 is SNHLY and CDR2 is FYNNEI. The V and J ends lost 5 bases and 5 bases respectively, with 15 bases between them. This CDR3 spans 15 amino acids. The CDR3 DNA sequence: TGTGCCAGCAGTACAGGGTTAGGGTTTACCGGGGAGCTGTTTTTT. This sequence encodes CASSTGLGFTGELFF.

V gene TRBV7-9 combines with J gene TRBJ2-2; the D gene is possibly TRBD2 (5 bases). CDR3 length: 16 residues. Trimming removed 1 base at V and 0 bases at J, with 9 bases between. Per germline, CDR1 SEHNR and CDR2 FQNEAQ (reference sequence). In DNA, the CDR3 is TGTGCCAGCAGCTTAGGCGGGTCCGCGAACACCGGGGAGCTGTTTTTT. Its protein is CASSLGGSANTGELFF.

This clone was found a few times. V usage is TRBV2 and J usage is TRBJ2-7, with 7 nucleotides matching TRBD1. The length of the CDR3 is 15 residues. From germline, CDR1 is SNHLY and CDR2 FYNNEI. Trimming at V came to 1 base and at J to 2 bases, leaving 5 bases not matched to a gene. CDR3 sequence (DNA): TGTGCCAGCAGTGAAGGTTGGCAGGGGGCCTACGAGCAGTACTTC. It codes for CASSEGWQGAYEQYF. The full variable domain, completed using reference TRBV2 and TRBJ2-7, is EPEVTQTPSHQVTQMGQEVILRCVPISNHLYFYWYRQILGQKVEFLVSFYNNEISEKSEIFDDQFSVERPDGSNFTLKIRSTKLEDSAMYFCASSEGWQGAYEQYFGPGTRLTVT.

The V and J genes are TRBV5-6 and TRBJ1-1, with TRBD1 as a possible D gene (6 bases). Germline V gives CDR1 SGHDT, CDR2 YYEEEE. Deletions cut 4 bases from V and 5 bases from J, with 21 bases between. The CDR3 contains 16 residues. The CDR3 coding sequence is TGTGCCAGCAGCCTCTGGGCTTACAGGGCGAGAACTGAAGCTTTCTTT. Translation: CASSLWAYRARTEAFF.

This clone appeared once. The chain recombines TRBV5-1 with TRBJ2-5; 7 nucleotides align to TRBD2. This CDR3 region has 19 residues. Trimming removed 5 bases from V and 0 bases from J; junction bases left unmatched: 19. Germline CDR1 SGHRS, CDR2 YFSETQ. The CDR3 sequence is CASSIGGGRVGDNQETQYF. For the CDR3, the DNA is TGCGCCAGCAGTATTGGTGGGGGGAGGGTCGGAGACAACCAAGAGACCCAGTACTTC.

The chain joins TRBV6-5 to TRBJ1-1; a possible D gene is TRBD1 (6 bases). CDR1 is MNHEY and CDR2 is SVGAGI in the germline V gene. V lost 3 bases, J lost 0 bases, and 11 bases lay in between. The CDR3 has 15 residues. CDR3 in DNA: TGTGCCAGCAGTTATCAGGGGTCCGTGAACACTGAAGCTTTCTTT. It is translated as CASSYQGSVNTEAFF.

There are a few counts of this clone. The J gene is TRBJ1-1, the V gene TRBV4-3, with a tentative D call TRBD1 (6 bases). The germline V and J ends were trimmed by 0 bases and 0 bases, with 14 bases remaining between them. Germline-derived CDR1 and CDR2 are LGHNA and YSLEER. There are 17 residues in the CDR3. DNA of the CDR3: TGCGCCAGCAGCCAAGAATTGGACAGAGTCATGAACACTGAAGCTTTCTTT. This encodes CASSQELDRVMNTEAFF.

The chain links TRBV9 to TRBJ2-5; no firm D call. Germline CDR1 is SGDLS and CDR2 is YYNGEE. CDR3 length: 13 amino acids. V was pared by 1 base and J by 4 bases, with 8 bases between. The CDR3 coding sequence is TGTGCCAGCAGCGTATGGAGTGGAGAGACCCAGTACTTC. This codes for CASSVWSGETQYF.

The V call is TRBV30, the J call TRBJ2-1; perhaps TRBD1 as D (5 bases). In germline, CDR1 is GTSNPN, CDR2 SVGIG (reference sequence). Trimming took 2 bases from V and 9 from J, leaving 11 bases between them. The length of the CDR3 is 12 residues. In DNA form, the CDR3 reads TGTGCCTGGAGTATCCAGGGTGGTGAGCAGTTCTTC. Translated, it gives CAWSIQGGEQFF.

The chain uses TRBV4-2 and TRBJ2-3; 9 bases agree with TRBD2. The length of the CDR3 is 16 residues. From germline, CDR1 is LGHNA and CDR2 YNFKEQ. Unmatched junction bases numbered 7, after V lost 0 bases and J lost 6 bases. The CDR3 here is CASSQDASGAVDTQYF. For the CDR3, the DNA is TGTGCCAGCAGCCAAGATGCTAGCGGGGCTGTTGATACGCAGTATTTT.

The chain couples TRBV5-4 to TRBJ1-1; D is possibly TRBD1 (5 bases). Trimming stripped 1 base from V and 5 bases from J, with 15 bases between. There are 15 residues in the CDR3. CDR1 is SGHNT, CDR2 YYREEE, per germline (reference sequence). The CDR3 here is CASSLIQGRVTEAFF. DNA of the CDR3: TGTGCCAGCAGCTTGATCCAGGGCAGGGTTACTGAAGCTTTCTTT.

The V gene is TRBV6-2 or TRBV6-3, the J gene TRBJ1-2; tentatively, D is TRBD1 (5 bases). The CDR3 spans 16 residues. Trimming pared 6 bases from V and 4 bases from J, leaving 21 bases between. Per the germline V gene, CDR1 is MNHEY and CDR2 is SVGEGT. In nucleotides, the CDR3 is TGTGCCAGCAGACCTGCTGGTGTATCAGGGCCCTATGGCTACACCTTC. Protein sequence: CASRPAGVSGPYGYTF.